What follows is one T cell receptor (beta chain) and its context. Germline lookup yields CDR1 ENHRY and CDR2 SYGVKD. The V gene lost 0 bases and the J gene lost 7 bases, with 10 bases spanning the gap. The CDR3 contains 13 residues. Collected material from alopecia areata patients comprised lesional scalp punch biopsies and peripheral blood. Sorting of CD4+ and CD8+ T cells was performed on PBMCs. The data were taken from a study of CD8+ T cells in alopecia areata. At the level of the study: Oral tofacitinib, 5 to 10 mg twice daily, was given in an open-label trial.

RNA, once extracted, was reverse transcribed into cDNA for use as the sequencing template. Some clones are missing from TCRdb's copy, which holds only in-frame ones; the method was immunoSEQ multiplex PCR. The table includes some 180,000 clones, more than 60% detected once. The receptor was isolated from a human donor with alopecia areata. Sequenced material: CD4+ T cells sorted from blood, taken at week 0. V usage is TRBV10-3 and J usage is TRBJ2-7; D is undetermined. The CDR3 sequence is CAISESVGFEQYF. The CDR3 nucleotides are TGTGCCATCAGTGAGTCGGTGGGTTTTGAGCAGTACTTC.